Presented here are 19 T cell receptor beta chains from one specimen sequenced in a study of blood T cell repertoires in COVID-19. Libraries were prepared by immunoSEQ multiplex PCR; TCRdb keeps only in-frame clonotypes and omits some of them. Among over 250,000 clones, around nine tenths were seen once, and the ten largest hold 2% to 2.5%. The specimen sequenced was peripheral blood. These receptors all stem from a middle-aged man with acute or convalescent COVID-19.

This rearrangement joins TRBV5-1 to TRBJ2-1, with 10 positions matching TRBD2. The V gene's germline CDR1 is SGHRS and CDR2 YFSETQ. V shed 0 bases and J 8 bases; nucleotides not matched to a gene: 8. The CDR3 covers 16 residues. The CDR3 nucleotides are TGCGCCAGCAGCTTGGATATAGCGGGGGGCGGGGATGAGCAGTTCTTC. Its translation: CASSLDIAGGGDEQFF.

CDR3 residues: CASSEISHRGEQFF. CDR3 bases: TGCGCCAGCAGTGAGATTTCCCACCGCGGTGAGCAGTTCTTC. V gene TRBV10-2 combines with J gene TRBJ2-1; the D is unclear. This CDR3 is built from 14 residues. Trimming pared 2 bases from V and 9 bases from J, leaving 14 bases between. Germline V gene lookup returns CDR1 WSHSY and CDR2 SAAADI.

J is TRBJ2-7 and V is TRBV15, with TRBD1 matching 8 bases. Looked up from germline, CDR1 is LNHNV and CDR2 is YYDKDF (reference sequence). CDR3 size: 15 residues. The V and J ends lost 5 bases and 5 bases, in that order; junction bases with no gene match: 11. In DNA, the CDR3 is TGTGCCACCAGCGGATCCCGACAGGGGTACCACGAGCAGTACTTC. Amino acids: CATSGSRQGYHEQYF.

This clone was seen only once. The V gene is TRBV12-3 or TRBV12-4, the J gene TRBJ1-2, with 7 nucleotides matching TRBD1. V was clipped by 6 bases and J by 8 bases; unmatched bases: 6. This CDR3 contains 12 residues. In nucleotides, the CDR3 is TGTGCCAGCAGCCCGGACAGGAACGGCTACACCTTC. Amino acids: CASSPDRNGYTF.

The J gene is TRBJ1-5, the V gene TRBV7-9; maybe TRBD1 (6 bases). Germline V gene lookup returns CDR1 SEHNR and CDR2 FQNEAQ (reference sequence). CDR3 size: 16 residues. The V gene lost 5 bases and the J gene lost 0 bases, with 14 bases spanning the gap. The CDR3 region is CASSLTTGFSNQPQHF. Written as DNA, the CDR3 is TGTGCCAGCAGCCTAACGACAGGTTTTAGCAATCAGCCCCAGCATTTT.

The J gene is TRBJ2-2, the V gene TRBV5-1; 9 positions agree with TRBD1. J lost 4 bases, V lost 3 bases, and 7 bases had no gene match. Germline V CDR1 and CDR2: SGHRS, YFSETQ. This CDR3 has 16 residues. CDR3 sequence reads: CASSSGTGMGTGELFF. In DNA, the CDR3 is TGCGCCAGCAGCTCCGGGACAGGGATGGGCACCGGGGAGCTGTTTTTT.

The CDR3, as DNA: TGTGCCAGCACTTTTACAACAGGGGGCGGCACTGAAGCTTTCTTT. Translation gives CASTFTTGGGTEAFF. The rearrangement links TRBV6-5 to TRBJ1-1; 9 bases agree with TRBD1. The ends lost 7 bases at V and 4 bases at J; junction bases unmatched: 10. The germline V gene has CDR1 MNHEY and CDR2 SVGAGI. This CDR3 has 15 amino acids.

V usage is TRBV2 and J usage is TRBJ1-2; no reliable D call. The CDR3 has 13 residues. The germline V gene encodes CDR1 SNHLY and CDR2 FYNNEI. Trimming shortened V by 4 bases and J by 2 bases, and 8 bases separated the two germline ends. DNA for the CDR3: TGTGCCAGCAGTGTTTTAGCAAACTATGGCTACACCTTC. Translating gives CASSVLANYGYTF. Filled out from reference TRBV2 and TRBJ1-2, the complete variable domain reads EPEVTQTPSHQVTQMGQEVILRCVPISNHLYFYWYRQILGQKVEFLVSFYNNEISEKSEIFDDQFSVERPDGSNFTLKIRSTKLEDSAMYFCASSVLANYGYTFGSGTRLTVV.

This CDR3 reads CASSLAATGGTDTQYF. In DNA form, the CDR3 reads TGTGCCAGCAGCTTGGCCGCGACAGGGGGCACAGATACGCAGTATTTT. The V gene is TRBV5-4, the J gene TRBJ2-3; 8 bases line up with TRBD1. The CDR3 sequence is 16 residues long. Germline values: CDR1 SGHNT, CDR2 YYREEE (reference sequence). V was clipped by 0 bases and J by 1 base; unmatched bases: 4.

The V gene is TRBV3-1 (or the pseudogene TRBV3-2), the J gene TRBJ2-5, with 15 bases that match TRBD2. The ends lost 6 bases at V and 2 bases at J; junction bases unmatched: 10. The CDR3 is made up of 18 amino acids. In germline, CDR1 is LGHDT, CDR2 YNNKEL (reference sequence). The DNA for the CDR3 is TGTGCCAGCAGGACGGGACTAGCGGGGGGCCTGCTTCAAGAGACCCAGTACTTC. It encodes CASRTGLAGGLLQETQYF.

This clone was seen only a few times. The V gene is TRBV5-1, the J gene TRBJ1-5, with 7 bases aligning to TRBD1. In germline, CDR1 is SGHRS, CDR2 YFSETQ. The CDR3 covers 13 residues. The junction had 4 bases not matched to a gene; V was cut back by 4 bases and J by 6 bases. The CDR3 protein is CASSRRGLQPQHF. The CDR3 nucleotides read TGCGCCAGCAGCAGAAGGGGGCTTCAGCCCCAGCATTTT.

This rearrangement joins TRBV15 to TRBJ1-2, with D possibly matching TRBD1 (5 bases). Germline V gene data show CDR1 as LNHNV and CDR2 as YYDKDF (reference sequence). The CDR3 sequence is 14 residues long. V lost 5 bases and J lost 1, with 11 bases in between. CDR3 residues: CATSPRAINYGYTF. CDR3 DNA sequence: TGTGCCACCAGCCCCAGGGCTATTAACTATGGCTACACCTTC.

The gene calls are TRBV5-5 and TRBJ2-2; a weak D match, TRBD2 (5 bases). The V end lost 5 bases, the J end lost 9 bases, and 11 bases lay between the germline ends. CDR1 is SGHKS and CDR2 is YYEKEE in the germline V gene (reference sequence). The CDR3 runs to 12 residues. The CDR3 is CASSWTARELFF. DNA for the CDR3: TGTGCCAGCAGTTGGACTGCGCGGGAGCTGTTTTTT.

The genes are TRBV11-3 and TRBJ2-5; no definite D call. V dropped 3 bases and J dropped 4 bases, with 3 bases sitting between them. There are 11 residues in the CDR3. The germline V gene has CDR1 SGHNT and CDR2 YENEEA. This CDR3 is CASSFSETQYF. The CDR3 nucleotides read TGTGCCAGCAGCTTCTCAGAGACCCAGTACTTC.

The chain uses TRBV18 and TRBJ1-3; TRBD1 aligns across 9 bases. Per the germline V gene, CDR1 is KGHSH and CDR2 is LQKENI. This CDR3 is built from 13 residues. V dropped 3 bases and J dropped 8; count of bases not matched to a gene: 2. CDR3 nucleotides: TGTGCCAGCTCACCGGACAGGGGCCACACCATATATTTT. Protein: CASSPDRGHTIYF.

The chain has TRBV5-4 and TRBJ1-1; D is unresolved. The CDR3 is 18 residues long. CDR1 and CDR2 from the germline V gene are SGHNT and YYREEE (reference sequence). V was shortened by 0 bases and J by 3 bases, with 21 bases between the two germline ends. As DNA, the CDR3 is TGTGCCAGCAGCTTGGTTTCGGGAGCCCGGGGTGGTTACACTGAAGCTTTCTTT. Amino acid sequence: CASSLVSGARGGYTEAFF.

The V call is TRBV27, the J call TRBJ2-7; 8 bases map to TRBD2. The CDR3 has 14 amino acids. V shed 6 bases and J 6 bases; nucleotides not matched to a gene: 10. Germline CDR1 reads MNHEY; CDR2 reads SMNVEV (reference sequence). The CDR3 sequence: CASSVGGLVREQYF. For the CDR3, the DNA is TGTGCCAGCAGCGTTGGGGGACTAGTTCGCGAGCAGTACTTC.

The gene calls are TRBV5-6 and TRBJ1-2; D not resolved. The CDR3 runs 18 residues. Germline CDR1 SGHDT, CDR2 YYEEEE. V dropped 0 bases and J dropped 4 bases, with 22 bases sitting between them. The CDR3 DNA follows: TGTGCCAGCAGCTTGGCATGGAGCCAACGGTATTCCTCCTATGGCTACACCTTC. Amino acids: CASSLAWSQRYSSYGYTF.

DNA of the CDR3: TGTGCCAGCAGTTACTCCCCGGCAGGGGGCTTTGACGAGCAGTACTTC. Amino acids: CASSYSPAGGFDEQYF. V is TRBV6-5 and J is TRBJ2-7, with 8 positions matching TRBD1. CDR3 length: 16 amino acids. CDR1 is MNHEY, CDR2 SVGAGI, per germline. J was trimmed by 5 bases and V by 0 bases; bases with no gene match: 9.